Described below is a single TCR beta chain sequence and its context. What it recognizes is unknown. This sample stems from a study of cytomegalovirus exposure and HLA in healthy donors. As for the study in general: Among about 179 million T cells, an earlier analysis found 90 million to 130 million unique TCR beta sequences. Study-level findings and limits: In a later analysis, compared with equally common non-associated chains, HLA-associated beta chains were more expanded. A later analysis reportedly found fewer N-insertions in an Asian-associated ancestry cluster than the roughly 670-donor mean. TCR beta chains numbering 164 were designated cytomegalovirus-associated.

The PCR contained 60 Vbeta and 13 Jbeta primers. Measured with immunoSEQ multiplex PCR; TCRdb has only the in-frame clones, and not every one. The table shows about 160,000 clones, with roughly 90% occurring only once. Sequenced sample: PBMCs. The TCR comes from a woman younger than 30 in good health and CMV-seronegative.

This CDR3 reads CASSLALRGSTDTQYF. CDR3 coding DNA: TGTGCCAGCAGCTTAGCGCTGCGGGGGAGCACAGATACGCAGTATTTT. The rearrangement uses TRBV7-9 and TRBJ2-3; TRBD2 matches at 7 bases. Germline CDR1 is SEHNR and CDR2 is FQNEAQ (reference sequence). With 0 bases clipped from V and 0 bases from J, the junction kept 3 bases outside the gene matches. The CDR3 is 16 amino acids.